This is a list of T cell receptor beta chains from one sample in a study of shared clonotypes between healthy human individuals. TCRdb keeps only in-frame clones here, not all; method: immunoSEQ multiplex PCR. Here the sample spans millions of clones, roughly 94% being singletons. The sample was naive CD8+ T cells sorted from blood. These receptors all come from a man between 18 and 35 years old in good health. The CDR3 runs from the conserved cysteine through the conserved F or W.

J	V	CDR3
TRBJ2-7	TRBV4-1	CASSPLAGPSYEQYF
TRBJ2-5	TRBV7-6	CASSLSRVQETQYF
TRBJ1-1	TRBV4-1	CASSWYGTEAFF
TRBJ2-1	TRBV2	CASSPYGTSAFNEQFF
TRBJ1-1	TRBV29-1	CSVGDGTNTEAFF
TRBJ1-2	TRBV4-1	CASSQGEGQGLNGYTF
TRBJ1-1	TRBV4-1	CASSQGVRDTEAFF
TRBJ2-7	TRBV6-4	CASSDSIVQSRDSYEQYF
TRBJ2-1	TRBV10-3	CAISEGQADNEQFF
TRBJ2-1	TRBV5-1	CASSLAGGDYNEQFF
TRBJ2-7	TRBV6-5	CASSYGWDYEQYF
TRBJ2-2	TRBV28	CASSLTGGTGELFF
TRBJ2-2	TRBV12-2	CASRLAHETGVGNTGELFF